This TCR beta chain derives from a study of a mutant IDH1 vaccine in newly diagnosed glioma. Study-wide background: Sex among treated patients split around 60% male, approximately 40% female; mean age was approximately 40 years. Most patients had radiochemotherapy with temozolomide before enrollment; others had one alone.

As for time point: week 5, during vaccination. Every vaccine dose comprised 300 ug of mutant IDH1 20-mer peptide plus topical imiquimod. The CDR3 length is 14 residues. Trimming shortened V by 2 bases and J by 5 bases, and 13 bases separated the two germline ends. CDR1 is SGHRS and CDR2 is YFSETQ in the germline V gene. Assay: immunoSEQ multiplex PCR; the TCRdb copy retains only in-frame clones and omits some. The top ten clones hold about a quarter of a sample with about 37,000 clones, about 86% of them seen once. Worth noting for this clone: Its matching antigen is unknown.

Study-level results: Changes to the top peripheral T cell clonotypes appeared unrelated to pseudoprogression.

The sequence derives from a man aged 25 to 40 with glioma. The material was PBMCs, obtained from a glioma patient whose treatment included an IDH1 peptide vaccine. The chain employs TRBV5-1 and TRBJ1-1, with D uncertain. The CDR3 loop reads CASSFEGLRTEAFF. The CDR3 region has the DNA TGCGCCAGCAGCTTCGAAGGGCTAAGGACTGAAGCTTTCTTT.